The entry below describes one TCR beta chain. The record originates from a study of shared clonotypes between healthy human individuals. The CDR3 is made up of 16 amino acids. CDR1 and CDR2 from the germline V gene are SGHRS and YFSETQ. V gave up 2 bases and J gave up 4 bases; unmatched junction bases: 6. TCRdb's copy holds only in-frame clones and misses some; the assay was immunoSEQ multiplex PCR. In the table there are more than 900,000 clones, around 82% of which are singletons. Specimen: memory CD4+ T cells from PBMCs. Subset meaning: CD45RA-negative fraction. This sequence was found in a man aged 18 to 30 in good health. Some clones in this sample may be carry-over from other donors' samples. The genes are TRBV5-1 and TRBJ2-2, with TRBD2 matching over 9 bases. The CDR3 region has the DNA TGCGCCAGCAGCTTCCTAGCGGGAAGTGTCACCGGGGAGCTGTTTTTT. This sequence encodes CASSFLAGSVTGELFF.